This T cell receptor beta chain was profiled in a study of cytomegalovirus exposure and HLA in healthy donors. At the level of the study: Falling in the Caucasian-associated ancestry cluster were 80% to 85% of under 450 genotyped donors.

Vbeta (60) and Jbeta (13) primers were used in the PCR. Sequenced by immunoSEQ multiplex PCR; TCRdb stores in-frame clones only, minus some. The table shows some 160,000 clones, with 77% occurring only once. CDR3 length equals 17 residues. Germline V lookup: CDR1 MGHDK, CDR2 SYGVNS. V shed 2 bases and J 0 bases; nucleotides not matched to a gene: 6. The sample comprised PBMCs. The J gene is TRBJ1-5, the V gene TRBV25-1, with 8 bases fitting TRBD1. The receptor's source is a woman aged 25 to 39 in good health and CMV-seronegative. CDR3 sequence: CASSEPRTGFSNQPQHF. The CDR3, as DNA: TGTGCCAGCAGTGAACCCAGGACAGGGTTTAGCAATCAGCCCCAGCATTTT. Complete variable domain (other parts from reference TRBV25-1 and TRBJ1-5): EADIYQTPRYLVIGTGKKITLECSQTMGHDKMYWYQQDPGMELHLIHYSYGVNSTEKGDLSSESTVSRIRTEHFPLTLESARPSHTSQYLCASSEPRTGFSNQPQHFGDGTRLSIL.